This T cell receptor beta chain was found in a study of cytomegalovirus exposure and HLA in healthy donors. Turning to the study itself: Inside one of the first data releases sat 75 million to 100 million unique TCRs taken from HLA-typed donors. Broader study findings: Later analysis identified a missense DCLRE1C variant that was linked to TCR beta V- and J-gene trimming. Most sequenced TCRs were rare (though some public TCRs occurred in many donors).

The trim removed 6 bases at V and 7 bases at J, leaving 5 bases unmatched. The CDR3 runs 14 residues. In germline, CDR1 is MNHEY, CDR2 SVGAGI. This clone occurred once. Its antigen is not identified. PCR used 60 Vbeta primers and 13 Jbeta primers. Here immunoSEQ multiplex PCR was the method, and the copy in TCRdb shows in-frame clones only, minus some. The table records 90,000 to 150,000 clones, roughly four fifths of them present only once. Whereas donors were nominally healthy upon sampling, unrecorded immune exposures were probable. The chain links TRBV6-5 to TRBJ1-4; TRBD1 aligns across 10 bases. The sample was PBMCs. This clonotype was sampled from a man aged 35-49 years in good health and CMV-seronegative. The CDR3 spells CASRPTGGFEKLFF. CDR3 sequence (DNA): TGTGCCAGCAGGCCGACAGGGGGCTTTGAAAAACTGTTTTTT.